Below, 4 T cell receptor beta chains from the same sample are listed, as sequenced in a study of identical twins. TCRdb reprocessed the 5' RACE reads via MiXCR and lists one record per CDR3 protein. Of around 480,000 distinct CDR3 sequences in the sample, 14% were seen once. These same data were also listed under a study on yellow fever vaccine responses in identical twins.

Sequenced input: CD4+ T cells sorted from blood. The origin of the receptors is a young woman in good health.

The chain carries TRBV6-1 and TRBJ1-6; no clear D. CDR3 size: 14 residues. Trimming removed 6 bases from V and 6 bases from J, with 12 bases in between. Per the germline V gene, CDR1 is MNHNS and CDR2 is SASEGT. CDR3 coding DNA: TGTGCCAGCAGACTTGTGGGCGTTAATTCACCCCTCCACTTT. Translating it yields CASRLVGVNSPLHF.

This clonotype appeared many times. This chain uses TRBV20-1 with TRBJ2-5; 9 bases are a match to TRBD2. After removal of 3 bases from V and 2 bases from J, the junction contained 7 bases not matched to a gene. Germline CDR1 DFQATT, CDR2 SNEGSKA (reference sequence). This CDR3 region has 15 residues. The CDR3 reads CSARGGLAIQETQYF. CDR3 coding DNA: TGCAGTGCTAGGGGTGGACTAGCGATTCAAGAGACCCAGTACTTC.

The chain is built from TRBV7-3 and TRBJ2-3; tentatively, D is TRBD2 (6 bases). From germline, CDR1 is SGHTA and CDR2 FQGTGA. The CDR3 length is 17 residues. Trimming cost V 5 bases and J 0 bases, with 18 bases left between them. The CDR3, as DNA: TGTGCCAGCAGCAAGATACCGGGACTGGGGAGCACAGATACGCAGTATTTT. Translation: CASSKIPGLGSTDTQYF.

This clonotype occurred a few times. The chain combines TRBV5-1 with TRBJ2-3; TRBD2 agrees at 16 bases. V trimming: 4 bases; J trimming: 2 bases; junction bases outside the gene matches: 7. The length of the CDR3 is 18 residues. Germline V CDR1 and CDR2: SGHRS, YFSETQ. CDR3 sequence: CASSPGLAGGPFTDTQYF. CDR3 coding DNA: TGCGCCAGCAGCCCGGGACTAGCGGGGGGGCCCTTCACAGATACGCAGTATTTT.